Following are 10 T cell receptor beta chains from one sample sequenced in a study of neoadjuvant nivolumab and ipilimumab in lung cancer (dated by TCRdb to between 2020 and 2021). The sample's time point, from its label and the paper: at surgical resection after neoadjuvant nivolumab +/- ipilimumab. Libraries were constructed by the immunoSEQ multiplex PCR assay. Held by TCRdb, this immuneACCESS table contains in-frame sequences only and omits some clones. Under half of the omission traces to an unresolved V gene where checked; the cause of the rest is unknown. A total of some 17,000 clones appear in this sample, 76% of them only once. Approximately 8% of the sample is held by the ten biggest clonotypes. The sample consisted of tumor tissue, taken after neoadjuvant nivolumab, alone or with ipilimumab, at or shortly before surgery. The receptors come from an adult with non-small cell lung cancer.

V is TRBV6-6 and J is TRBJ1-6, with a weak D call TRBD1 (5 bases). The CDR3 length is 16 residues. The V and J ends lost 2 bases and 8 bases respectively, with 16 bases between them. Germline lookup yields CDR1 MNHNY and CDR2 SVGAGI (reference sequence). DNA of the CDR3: TGTGCCAGCAGTTACGGGACCGGGGGAGGTGATTCACCCCTCCACTTT. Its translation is CASSYGTGGGDSPLHF.

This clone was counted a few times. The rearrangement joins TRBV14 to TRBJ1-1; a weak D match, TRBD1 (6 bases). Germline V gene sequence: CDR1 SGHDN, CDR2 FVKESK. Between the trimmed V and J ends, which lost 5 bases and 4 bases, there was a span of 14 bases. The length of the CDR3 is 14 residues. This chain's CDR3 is CASSGTGFATEAFF. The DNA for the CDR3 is TGTGCCAGCAGCGGTACAGGGTTCGCCACTGAAGCTTTCTTT. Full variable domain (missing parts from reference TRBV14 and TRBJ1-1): EAGVTQFPSHSVIEKGQTVTLRCDPISGHDNLYWYRRVMGKEIKFLLHFVKESKQDESGMPNNRFLAERTGGTYSTLKVQPAELEDSGVYFCASSGTGFATEAFFGQGTRLTVV.

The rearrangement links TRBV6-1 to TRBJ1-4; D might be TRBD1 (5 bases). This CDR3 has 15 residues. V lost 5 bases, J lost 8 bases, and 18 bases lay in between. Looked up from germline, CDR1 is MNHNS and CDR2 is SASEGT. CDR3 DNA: TGTGCCAGCAGTAGGGTGAAGGGGTTGGAGGAAAAACTGTTTTTT. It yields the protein CASSRVKGLEEKLFF.

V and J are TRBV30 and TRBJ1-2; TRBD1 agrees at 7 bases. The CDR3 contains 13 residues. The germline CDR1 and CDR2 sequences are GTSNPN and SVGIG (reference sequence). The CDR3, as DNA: TGTGCAACCCGAAAGCTAGGGGGCGTAGGCTACACCTTC. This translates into CATRKLGGVGYTF. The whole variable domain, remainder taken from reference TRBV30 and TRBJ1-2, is SQTIHQWPATLVQPVGSPLSLECTVEGTSNPNLYWYRQAAGRGLQLLFYSVGIGQISSEVPQNLSASRPQDRQFILSSKKLLLSDSGFYLCATRKLGGVGYTFGSGTRLTVV.

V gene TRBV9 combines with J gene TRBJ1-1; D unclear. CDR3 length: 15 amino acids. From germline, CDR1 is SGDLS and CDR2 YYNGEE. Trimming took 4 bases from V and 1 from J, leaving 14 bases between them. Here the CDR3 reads CASSPRIQANTEAFF. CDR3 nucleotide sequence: TGTGCCAGCAGCCCCCGGATCCAGGCGAACACTGAAGCTTTCTTT.

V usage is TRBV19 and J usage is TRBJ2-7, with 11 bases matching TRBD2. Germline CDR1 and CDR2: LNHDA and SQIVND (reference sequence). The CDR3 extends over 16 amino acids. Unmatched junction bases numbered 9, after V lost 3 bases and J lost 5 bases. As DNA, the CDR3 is TGTGCCAGTAGTATGGTGTCTAGCGGGGGGAGACACGAGCAGTACTTC. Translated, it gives CASSMVSSGGRHEQYF.

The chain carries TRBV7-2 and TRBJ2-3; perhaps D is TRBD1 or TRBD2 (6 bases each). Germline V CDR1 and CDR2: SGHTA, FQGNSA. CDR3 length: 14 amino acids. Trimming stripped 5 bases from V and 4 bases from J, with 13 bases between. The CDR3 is CASSQTGGADTQYF. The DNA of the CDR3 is TGTGCCAGCAGCCAGACCGGGGGCGCAGATACGCAGTATTTT.

CDR3 residues: CASSLAAAGGFNEQFF. CDR3 DNA sequence: TGTGCCAGCAGCTTAGCGGCGGCAGGGGGCTTCAATGAGCAGTTCTTC. The rearrangement links TRBV7-2 to TRBJ2-1, with 8 bases that match TRBD1. The length of the CDR3 is 16 residues. Germline-derived CDR1 and CDR2 are SGHTA and FQGNSA. The J segment lost 6 bases and the V segment lost 0 bases, leaving 7 bases of the junction unmatched.

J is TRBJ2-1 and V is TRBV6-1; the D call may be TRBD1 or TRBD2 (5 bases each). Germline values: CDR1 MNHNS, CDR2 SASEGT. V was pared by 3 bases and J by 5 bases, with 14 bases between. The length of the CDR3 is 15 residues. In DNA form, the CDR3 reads TGTGCCAGCAGTGACCCGGGGCAGGGCGACAATGAGCAGTTCTTC. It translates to CASSDPGQGDNEQFF.

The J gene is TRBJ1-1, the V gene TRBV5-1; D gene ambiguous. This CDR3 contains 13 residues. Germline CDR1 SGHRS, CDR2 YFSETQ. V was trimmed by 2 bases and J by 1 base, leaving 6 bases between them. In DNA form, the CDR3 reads TGCGCCAGCAGCTTCTCAGAGAACACTGAAGCTTTCTTT. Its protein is CASSFSENTEAFF.